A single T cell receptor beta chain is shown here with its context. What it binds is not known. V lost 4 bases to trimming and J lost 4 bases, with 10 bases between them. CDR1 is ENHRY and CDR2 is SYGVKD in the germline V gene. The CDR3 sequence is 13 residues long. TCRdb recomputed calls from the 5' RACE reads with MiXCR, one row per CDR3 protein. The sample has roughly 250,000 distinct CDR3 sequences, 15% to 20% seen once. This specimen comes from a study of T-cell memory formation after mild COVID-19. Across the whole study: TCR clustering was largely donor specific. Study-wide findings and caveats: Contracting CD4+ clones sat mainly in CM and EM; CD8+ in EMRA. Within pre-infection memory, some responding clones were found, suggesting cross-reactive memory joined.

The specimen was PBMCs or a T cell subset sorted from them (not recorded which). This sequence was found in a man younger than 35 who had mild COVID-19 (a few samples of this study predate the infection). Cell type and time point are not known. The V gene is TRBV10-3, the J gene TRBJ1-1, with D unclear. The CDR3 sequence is CAISGHSGTEAFF. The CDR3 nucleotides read TGTGCCATCAGTGGTCACTCGGGCACTGAAGCTTTCTTT.